In this sample, the clone carrying this TCR beta chain turned up once. Its antigen is currently unknown. This sample was included in a study of cytomegalovirus exposure and HLA in healthy donors. Study conclusions and caveats: When analyzed later, a missense DCLRE1C variant was found to be linked to TCR beta V- and J-gene trimming. For most subjects, TCR beta sequences were reported to predict HLA-A and HLA-B alleles with accuracy.

A multiplex PCR was run with 60 Vbeta primers and 13 Jbeta primers. The table came from immunoSEQ multiplex PCR; TCRdb's copy has only in-frame clones and leaves some out. The sample gives about 98,000 clones, less than 85% of which show up once; about 2% is in the top ten. This clonotype originated in a male donor in good health and CMV-seronegative. What was sequenced was PBMCs.

This CDR3 is CASSYWVAGQETQYF. The CDR3 DNA reads as TGCGCCAGCAGCTATTGGGTGGCAGGGCAAGAGACCCAGTACTTC. This rearrangement joins TRBV5-1 to TRBJ2-5; a weak D match, TRBD1 (5 bases). The CDR3 sequence is 15 residues long. CDR1 is SGHRS and CDR2 is YFSETQ in the germline V gene. Trimming took off 3 bases at V and 2 bases at J, with 14 bases between the two ends.